The 13 T cell receptor beta chains below were found in one sample sequenced in a study of cytomegalovirus exposure and HLA in healthy donors. Primers for the PCR totalled 60 Vbeta and 13 Jbeta. The repertoire was sequenced with immunoSEQ multiplex PCR; TCRdb's copy has only in-frame clones and lacks some. The table lists about 140,000 clones, 65% to 70% of them singletons. The source material was PBMCs. Receptor source: a young man in good health and CMV-seropositive.

This clone has just one count. For the CDR3, the DNA is TGTGCCAGCAGTCGAGGACAGGGGGAGAGGGAGTACTTC. It codes for CASSRGQGEREYF. This chain joins TRBV7-2 and TRBJ2-7; TRBD1 agrees at 10 bases. The CDR3 totals 13 residues. The V segment lost 6 bases and the J segment 11 bases; nucleotides outside the gene matches: 10. From germline, CDR1 is SGHTA and CDR2 FQGNSA.

CDR3 sequence: CASRPSQGSSGNTIYF. DNA of the CDR3: TGTGCCAGCAGACCATCCCAGGGGAGCTCTGGAAACACCATATATTTT. The genes are TRBV4-2 and TRBJ1-3; D might be TRBD1 (6 bases). The CDR3 runs 16 residues. V was pared by 6 bases and J by 0 bases, with 15 bases between. Germline V gene lookup returns CDR1 LGHNA and CDR2 YNFKEQ.

The chain has TRBV19 and TRBJ2-7, with 8 nucleotides matching TRBD2. Germline assignment: CDR1 LNHDA and CDR2 SQIVND (reference sequence). The CDR3 covers 15 residues. J was trimmed by 4 bases and V by 5 bases; bases with no gene match: 10. This chain's CDR3 is CASSDRSGRGYEQYF. The DNA for the CDR3 is TGTGCCAGTAGTGACCGAAGCGGGAGAGGATACGAGCAGTACTTC.

The chain combines TRBV19 with TRBJ2-7; 12 nucleotides line up with TRBD2. The CDR3 consists of 15 residues. V shed 3 bases and J 4 bases; nucleotides not matched to a gene: 4. Germline loops: CDR1 LNHDA, CDR2 SQIVND (reference sequence). Here the CDR3 DNA reads TGTGCCAGTAGTATGCTAGCGGGAGGGCTTTACGAGCAGTACTTC. Protein: CASSMLAGGLYEQYF.

The J gene is TRBJ2-7, the V gene TRBV29-1, with TRBD2 matching over 9 bases. Germline CDR1 SQVTM, CDR2 ANQGSEA. This CDR3 is 14 amino acids long. V lost 6 bases to trimming and J lost 0 bases; unmatched junction nucleotides: 6. Here the CDR3 DNA reads TGCAGCGTAAGCGGGGGGTCTCACTCCTACGAGCAGTACTTC. The encoded protein is CSVSGGSHSYEQYF.

The chain is built from TRBV14 and TRBJ1-5, with D possibly matching TRBD1 (6 bases). Trimming shortened V by 4 bases and J by 7 bases, and 35 bases separated the two germline ends. The germline V gene has CDR1 SGHDN and CDR2 FVKESK. There are 21 residues in the CDR3. The CDR3, as DNA: TGTGCCAGCAGCCCAAAAGGGCCTATATACAGGGACAACGGGTCGGGACAGCCCCAGCATTTT. It encodes CASSPKGPIYRDNGSGQPQHF.

The sample holds a few counts of this clone. The chain employs TRBV10-3 and TRBJ2-2; D is ambiguous. The CDR3 is 13 amino acids. CDR1 is ENHRY, CDR2 SYGVKD, per germline. V was clipped by 5 bases and J by 3 bases, with 7 bases between them. CDR3 DNA: TGTGCCATCAGTCCGACATACACCGGGGAGCTGTTTTTT. Protein product: CAISPTYTGELFF.

This rearrangement joins TRBV2 to TRBJ2-7, with 8 bases lining up with TRBD1. The CDR3 sequence is 14 residues long. V was pared by 7 bases and J by 7 bases, with 12 bases of the junction left unmatched. The germline CDR1 and CDR2 sequences are SNHLY and FYNNEI. The CDR3 protein is CASNIGQGVGEQYF. CDR3 DNA: TGTGCCAGCAATATCGGACAGGGCGTGGGGGAGCAGTACTTC.

V is TRBV7-9 and J is TRBJ2-3, with 8 bases identical to TRBD2. This CDR3 is 16 amino acids long. V was pared by 1 base and J by 2 bases, with 5 bases of the junction left unmatched. Germline CDR1 reads SEHNR; CDR2 reads FQNEAQ (reference sequence). In DNA form, the CDR3 reads TGTGCCAGCAGCTTAGATACAGCGGGGGACACAGATACGCAGTATTTT. It encodes CASSLDTAGDTDTQYF. Full variable domain (remainder filled in from reference TRBV7-9 and TRBJ2-3): DTGVSQNPRHKITKRGQNVTFRCDPISEHNRLYWYRQTLGQGPEFLTYFQNEAQLEKSRLLSDRFSAERPKGSFSTLEIQRTEQGDSAMYLCASSLDTAGDTDTQYFGPGTRLTVL.

The chain is built from TRBV2 and TRBJ2-5, with 15 bases that match TRBD2. Trimming removed 10 bases from V and 5 bases from J; junction bases left unmatched: 20. The CDR3 spans 19 residues. Per the germline V gene, CDR1 is SNHLY and CDR2 is FYNNEI. CDR3 nucleotide sequence: TGTGCCAACAAGGGGACTAGCGGGAGGCCGGATCCCCGGCGGGAGACCCAGTACTTC. It encodes CANKGTSGRPDPRRETQYF.

The chain employs TRBV5-4 and TRBJ2-5, with D possibly being TRBD1 (5 bases). Germline V gene lookup returns CDR1 SGHNT and CDR2 YYREEE (reference sequence). The CDR3 length is 16 residues. The V end was cut by 4 bases, the J end by 0 bases, with 16 bases between. CDR3 sequence (DNA): TGTGCCAGCAGCGCACCCTGGACATCGTACCAAGAGACCCAGTACTTC. This encodes CASSAPWTSYQETQYF. The complete variable domain, with remaining parts taken from reference TRBV5-4 and TRBJ2-5, reads ETGVTQSPTHLIKTRGQQVTLRCSSQSGHNTVSWYQQALGQGPQFIFQYYREEENGRGNFPPRFSGLQFPNYSSELNVNALELDDSALYLCASSAPWTSYQETQYFGPGTRLLVL.

J is TRBJ2-5 and V is TRBV5-4; TRBD2 matches 9 bases. Germline-derived CDR1 and CDR2 are SGHNT and YYREEE (reference sequence). V shed 0 bases, J shed 5 bases, and the junction held 11 bases outside the gene matches. This CDR3 has 17 residues. The CDR3 nucleotides read TGTGCCAGCAGCTTGGCGGGACTAGCAGGCTCGGGGGAGACCCAGTACTTC. Amino acid sequence: CASSLAGLAGSGETQYF.

This chain uses TRBV7-9 with TRBJ1-2; 7 nucleotides align to TRBD1. CDR3 size: 11 residues. Losses at the gene ends were 3 bases for V and 11 bases for J; bases not matched to a gene: 3. Germline assignment: CDR1 SEHNR and CDR2 FQNEAQ (reference sequence). The CDR3: CASSLEGAYTF. The CDR3 bases are TGTGCCAGCAGCTTGGAGGGGGCATACACCTTC.